This TCR beta chain was found in a study of Graves' ophthalmopathy and Graves' hyperthyroidism (dated by TCRdb to 2017 to 2018). In terms of the full investigation: Hyperthyroidism was considered stable if no progression to ophthalmopathy occurred within 18 months of follow-up. The study used signatures of the TCR beta repertoire to tell Graves' ophthalmopathy apart from Graves' hyperthyroidism and to predict which patients would progress to ophthalmopathy. In total, under 150 blood samples were TCR-sequenced: approximately 42 ophthalmopathy, over 70 hyperthyroidism and some 17 hyperthyroidism-to-ophthalmopathy patients. A discovery set of 100 patients (approximately 42 ophthalmopathy, 55 to 60 stable hyperthyroidism) was enrolled to explore V-J signatures distinguishing ophthalmopathy from hyperthyroidism. An independent validation cohort was composed of fewer than 20 hyperthyroidism patients and some 16 patients who later progressed from hyperthyroidism to ophthalmopathy. In roughly six hyperthyroidism patients, the T-cell repertoire of thyroid tissue was compared with the T-cell repertoire of blood. Following sampling, methimazole starting at 30 mg daily was administered to hyperthyroidism patients, and high-dose intravenous methylprednisolone was administered to ophthalmopathy patients. Study-wide conclusions, independent of this receptor: No statistical method was used to predetermine the sample size, and group allocation was not hidden from the investigators. Most expanded thyroid clonotypes with frequency above 0.001 were also detected in blood, suggesting blood repertoires may reflect the thyroid immune response. The 13-signature model separated ophthalmopathy from stable hyperthyroidism with 87.88% sensitivity and 81% to 82% specificity in cross-validation, and 80%/75% in the test set. In validation, the model predicted ophthalmopathy progression with 70.59% sensitivity and about 73% specificity; roughly 11 predicted patients were CT-confirmed with GO in a median of approximately six months.

Note on this clonotype: It lacks a known antigen. Base qualities are missing; no much larger clone stands one base away.

Hyperthyroidism patients were newly diagnosed, with disease duration under 2 months, and aged 18 to 65 years. Patients with other autoimmune diseases, uncontrolled infections, pregnancy or lactation were excluded from the study. Diagnosis was based on clinical symptoms, serum thyroxine, TRAb, thyroid ultrasound and orbital computed tomography. Trizol reagent was used to extract the total RNA, and its quality was then checked on an Agilent 2100 Bioanalyzer. TCR beta CDR3 regions were amplified from RNA transcripts for repertoire sequencing. The first round of RT-PCR was done with HTBI primers and the Qiagen OneStep RT-PCR kit, and was followed by a second round of multiplex PCR, then size selection and purification. The libraries underwent paired-end sequencing with 100 bp reads on an Illumina HiSeq2000. The paper's processing steps were these. SOAPnuke was used for read processing, and reads with adapters, uncalled bases, a mean Phred below 15, or no exact constant-primer or identifier match were discarded. COPE v1.2.5 was used to merge the high-quality paired reads. Each unique nucleotide sequence was treated as a clonotype, and MiTCR v1.1 was used to align the clonotypes to the IMGT TRB V, D and J references. The analysis was limited to V-J combinations with a frequency above 0.0001, which together covered around 99% of the repertoires. A TCR clonal expansion and chaos score per V-J combination was defined as the ratio of F50 clonal expansion to chaos observed in the TCRdist matrix. Welch's t-statistics and random forest were used to reduce the features to 10 to 15 V-J combinations, which were then used as input to a naive Bayes classifier. The Morisita-Horn index was used to measure how similar the thyroid and blood repertoires were. In TCRdb, the public reads were trimmed at Q25 with fastp and aligned with MiXCR, with productive beta chains retained. Duplicate CDR3 protein sequences are folded into a single record with the most common DNA and genes. TCRdb, not the original authors, processed these V and J calls. This sample comprises a few hundred thousand distinct CDR3 sequences, under 45% of them detected only once. The ten largest clones add up to less than 4.5% of the sample.

CDR1 and CDR2 are read off the germline V gene as ENHRY and SYGVKD. The CDR3, from cysteine to phenylalanine, totals 16 residues. CDR3 DNA only is kept here, 48 bases in frame from base 1. V loses 6 bases at its end and J loses 4 bases; junction bases beyond the gene matches: 15. Sequenced input: peripheral blood or thyroid tissue (not recorded which). Here the chain combines TRBV10-3 and TRBJ2-7, and TRBD1 matches 7 of the central bases. This receptor was taken from an adult man with Graves' hyperthyroidism. The CDR3 region has the sequence CAIRGTGARRQYEQYF. At the DNA level, the sequence is TGTGCCATCAGAGGCACAGGGGCGCGGAGACAATACGAGCAGTACTTC.